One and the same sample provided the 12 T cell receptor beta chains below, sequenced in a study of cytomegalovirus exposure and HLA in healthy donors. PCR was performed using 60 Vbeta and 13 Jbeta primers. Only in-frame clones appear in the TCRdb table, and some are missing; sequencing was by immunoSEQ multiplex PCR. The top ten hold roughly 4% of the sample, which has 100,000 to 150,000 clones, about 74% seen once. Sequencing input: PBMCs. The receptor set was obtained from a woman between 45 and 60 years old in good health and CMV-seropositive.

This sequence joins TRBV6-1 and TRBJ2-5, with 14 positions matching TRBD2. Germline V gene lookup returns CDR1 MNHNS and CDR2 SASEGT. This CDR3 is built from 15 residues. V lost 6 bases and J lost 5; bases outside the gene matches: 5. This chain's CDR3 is CASSLGLAGAETQYF. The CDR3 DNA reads TGTGCCAGCAGCCTGGGACTAGCGGGGGCGGAGACCCAGTACTTC.

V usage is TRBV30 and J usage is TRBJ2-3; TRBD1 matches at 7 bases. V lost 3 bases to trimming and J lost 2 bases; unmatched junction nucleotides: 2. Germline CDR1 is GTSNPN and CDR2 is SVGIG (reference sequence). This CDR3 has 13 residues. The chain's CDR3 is CAWRQGNTDTQYF. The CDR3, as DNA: TGTGCCTGGAGACAGGGGAACACAGATACGCAGTATTTT.

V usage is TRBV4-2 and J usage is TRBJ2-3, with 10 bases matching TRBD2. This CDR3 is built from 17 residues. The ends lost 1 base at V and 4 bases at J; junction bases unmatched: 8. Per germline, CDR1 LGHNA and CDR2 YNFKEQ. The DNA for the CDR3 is TGTGCCAGCAGCCAAGGATTCGGGAGCGGGGGGGCAGATACGCAGTATTTT. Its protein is CASSQGFGSGGADTQYF.

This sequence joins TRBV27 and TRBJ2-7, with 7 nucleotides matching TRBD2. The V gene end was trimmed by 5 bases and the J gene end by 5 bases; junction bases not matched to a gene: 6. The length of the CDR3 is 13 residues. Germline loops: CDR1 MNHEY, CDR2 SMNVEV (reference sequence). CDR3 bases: TGTGCCAGCAGTCGAGCGGGGTCCAACGAGCAGTACTTC. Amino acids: CASSRAGSNEQYF.

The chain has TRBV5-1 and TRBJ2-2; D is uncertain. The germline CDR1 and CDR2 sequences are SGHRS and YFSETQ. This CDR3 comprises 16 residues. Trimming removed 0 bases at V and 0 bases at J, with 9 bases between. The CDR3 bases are TGCGCCAGCAGCTTGGAGTTGGTAGCGAACACCGGGGAGCTGTTTTTT. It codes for CASSLELVANTGELFF. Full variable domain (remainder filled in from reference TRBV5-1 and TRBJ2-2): KAGVTQTPRYLIKTRGQQVTLSCSPISGHRSVSWYQQTPGQGLQFLFEYFSETQRNKGNFPGRFSGRQFSNSRSEMNVSTLELGDSALYLCASSLELVANTGELFFGEGSRLTVL.

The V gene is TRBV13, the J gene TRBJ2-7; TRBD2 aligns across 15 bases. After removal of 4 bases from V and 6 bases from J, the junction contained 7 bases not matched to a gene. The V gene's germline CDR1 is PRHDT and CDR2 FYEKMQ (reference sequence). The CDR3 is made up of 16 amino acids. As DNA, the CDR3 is TGTGCCAGCAGCTCAGGACTAGCGGGGGGGCCGTTCGAGCAGTACTTC. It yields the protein CASSSGLAGGPFEQYF.

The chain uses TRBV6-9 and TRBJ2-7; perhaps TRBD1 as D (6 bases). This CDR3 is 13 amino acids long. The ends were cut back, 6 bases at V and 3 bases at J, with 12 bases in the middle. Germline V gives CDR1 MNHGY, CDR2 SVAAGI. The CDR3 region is CASRQGRDYEQYF. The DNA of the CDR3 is TGTGCCAGCAGACAGGGTAGAGACTACGAGCAGTACTTC.

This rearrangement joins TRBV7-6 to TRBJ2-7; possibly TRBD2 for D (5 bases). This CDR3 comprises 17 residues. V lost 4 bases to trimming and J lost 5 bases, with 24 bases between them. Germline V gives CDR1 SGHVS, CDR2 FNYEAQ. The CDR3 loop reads CASSYLPPDSTAHEQYF. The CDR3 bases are TGTGCCAGCAGCTACCTCCCACCGGACTCCACCGCCCACGAGCAGTACTTC.

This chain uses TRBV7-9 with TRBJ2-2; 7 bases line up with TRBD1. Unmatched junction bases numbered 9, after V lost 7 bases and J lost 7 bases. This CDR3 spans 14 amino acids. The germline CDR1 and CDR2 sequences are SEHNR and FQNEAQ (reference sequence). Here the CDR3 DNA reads TGTGCCAGCACCCTAACCCGGGACAGCGGGGAGCTGTTTTTT. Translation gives CASTLTRDSGELFF.

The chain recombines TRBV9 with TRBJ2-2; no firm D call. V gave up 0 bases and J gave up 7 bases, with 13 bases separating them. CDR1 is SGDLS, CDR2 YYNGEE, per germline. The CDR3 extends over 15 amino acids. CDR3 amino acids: CASSVDYRPVGELFF. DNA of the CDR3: TGTGCCAGCAGCGTAGACTATCGCCCTGTCGGGGAGCTGTTTTTT.

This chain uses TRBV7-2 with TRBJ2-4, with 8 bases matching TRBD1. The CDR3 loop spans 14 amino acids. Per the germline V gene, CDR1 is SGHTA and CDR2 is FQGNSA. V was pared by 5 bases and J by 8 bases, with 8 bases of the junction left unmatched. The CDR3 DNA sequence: TGTGCCAGCAGCCCCCGGACAGGGCGTGACATTCAGTACTTC. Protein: CASSPRTGRDIQYF.

CDR3 nucleotides: TGTGCCAGCAGTTTATCGAGGGTCTCACCCCTCCACTTT. The encoded protein is CASSLSRVSPLHF. The J gene is TRBJ1-6, the V gene TRBV27; D unresolved. V was shortened by 0 bases and J by 10 bases, with 7 bases between the two germline ends. Germline lookup yields CDR1 MNHEY and CDR2 SMNVEV (reference sequence). The CDR3 totals 13 residues.